Each of the 6 T cell receptor beta chains below was sequenced from the same sample in a study of blood T cell repertoires in COVID-19. Data came from immunoSEQ multiplex PCR; TCRdb stores just in-frame clones and leaves some out. This repertoire shows about 47,000 clones, roughly 90% found once; its top ten account for 15%. Sequencing was carried out using peripheral blood. These receptors all stem from a man aged 60 to 75 with active COVID-19.

The V gene is TRBV19, the J gene TRBJ1-5, with TRBD1 matching 9 bases. CDR1 and CDR2 (germline): LNHDA, SQIVND (reference sequence). The CDR3 length is 15 residues. V was clipped by 1 base and J by 4 bases; unmatched bases: 2. CDR3 nucleotides: TGTGCCAGTAGTATAGGGGACAGGGAAAATCAGCCCCAGCATTTT. It yields the protein CASSIGDRENQPQHF.

CDR3: CASSQDGRGNGYTF. The CDR3 region has the DNA TGCGCCAGCAGCCAAGATGGCAGGGGTAATGGCTACACCTTC. The chain employs TRBV4-3 and TRBJ1-2, with D perhaps matching TRBD1 (6 bases). The V end lost 0 bases, the J end lost 6 bases, and 11 bases lay between the germline ends. The V gene's germline CDR1 is LGHNA and CDR2 YSLEER. CDR3 length: 14 residues.

The V call is TRBV2, the J call TRBJ2-7; TRBD2 might be the D (7 bases). CDR1 and CDR2 (germline): SNHLY, FYNNEI. The CDR3 extends over 14 amino acids. V was clipped by 2 bases and J by 4 bases, with 12 bases between them. CDR3 region: CASSERGARYEQYF. CDR3 DNA: TGTGCCAGCAGTGAACGGGGGGCGCGTTACGAGCAGTACTTC. Complete variable domain (other parts from reference TRBV2 and TRBJ2-7): EPEVTQTPSHQVTQMGQEVILRCVPISNHLYFYWYRQILGQKVEFLVSFYNNEISEKSEIFDDQFSVERPDGSNFTLKIRSTKLEDSAMYFCASSERGARYEQYFGPGTRLTVT.

This chain links TRBV21-1 with TRBJ1-2. TRBV21-1 counts as a pseudogene. The CDR3 consists of 16 residues. CDR3 nucleotides: TGTGCCAGCAGATTGGAAGGTTCCGAGGGTCAATATGGCTACACCTTC. It translates to CASRLEGSEGQYGYTF.

The chain carries TRBV7-6 and TRBJ2-3, with 7 positions matching TRBD1. The CDR3 has 14 residues. The V segment lost 5 bases and the J segment 1 base; nucleotides outside the gene matches: 3. Germline lookup yields CDR1 SGHVS and CDR2 FNYEAQ. CDR3 loop: CASSPGTGTDTQYF. CDR3 bases: TGTGCCAGCAGCCCAGGGACAGGCACAGATACGCAGTATTTT.

The J gene is TRBJ2-1, the V gene TRBV7-3, with TRBD2 matching over 9 bases. The CDR3 has 17 amino acids. Germline assignment: CDR1 SGHTA and CDR2 FQGTGA. V was pared by 2 bases and J by 4 bases, with 9 bases of the junction left unmatched. Here the CDR3 DNA reads TGTGCCAGCAGCTTATTAGAGACTAGCGGACCTTACAATGAGCAGTTCTTC. Translation gives CASSLLETSGPYNEQFF.